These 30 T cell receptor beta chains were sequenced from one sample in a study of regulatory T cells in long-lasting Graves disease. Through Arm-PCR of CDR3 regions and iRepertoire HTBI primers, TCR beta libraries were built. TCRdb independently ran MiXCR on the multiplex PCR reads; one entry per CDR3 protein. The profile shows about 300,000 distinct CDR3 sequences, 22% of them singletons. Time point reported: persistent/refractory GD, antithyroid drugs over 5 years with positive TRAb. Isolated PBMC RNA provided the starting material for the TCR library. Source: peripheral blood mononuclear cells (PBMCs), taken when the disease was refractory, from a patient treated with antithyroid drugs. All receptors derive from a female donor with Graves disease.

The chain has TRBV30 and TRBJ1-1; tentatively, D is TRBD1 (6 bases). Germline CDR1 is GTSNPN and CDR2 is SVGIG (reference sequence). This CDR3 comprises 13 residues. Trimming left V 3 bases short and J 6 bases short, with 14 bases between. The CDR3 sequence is CAWREYRESEAFF. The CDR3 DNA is TGTGCCTGGAGGGAATACAGGGAATCTGAAGCTTTCTTT. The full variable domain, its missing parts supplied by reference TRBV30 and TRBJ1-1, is SQTIHQWPATLVQPVGSPLSLECTVEGTSNPNLYWYRQAAGRGLQLLFYSVGIGQISSEVPQNLSASRPQDRQFILSSKKLLLSDSGFYLCAWREYRESEAFFGQGTRLTVV.

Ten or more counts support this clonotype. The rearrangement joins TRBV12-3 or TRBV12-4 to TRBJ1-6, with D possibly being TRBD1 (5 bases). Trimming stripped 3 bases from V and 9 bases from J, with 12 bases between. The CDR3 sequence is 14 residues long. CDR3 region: CASSFGARASPLHF. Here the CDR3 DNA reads TGTGCCAGCAGTTTCGGGGCTAGGGCTTCACCCCTCCACTTT.

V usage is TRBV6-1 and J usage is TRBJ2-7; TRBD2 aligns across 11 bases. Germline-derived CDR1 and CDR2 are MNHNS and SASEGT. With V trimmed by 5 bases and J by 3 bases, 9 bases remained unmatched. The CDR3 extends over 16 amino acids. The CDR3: CASSTFIAGGNYEQYF. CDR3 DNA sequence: TGTGCCAGCAGTACCTTCATAGCGGGAGGGAACTACGAGCAGTACTTC.

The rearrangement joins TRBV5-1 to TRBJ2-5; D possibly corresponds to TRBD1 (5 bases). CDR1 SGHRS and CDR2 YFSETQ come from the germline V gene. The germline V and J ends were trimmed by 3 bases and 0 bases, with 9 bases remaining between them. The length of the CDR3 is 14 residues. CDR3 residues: CASSWTQYQETQYF. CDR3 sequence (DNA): TGCGCCAGCAGCTGGACACAGTACCAAGAGACCCAGTACTTC.

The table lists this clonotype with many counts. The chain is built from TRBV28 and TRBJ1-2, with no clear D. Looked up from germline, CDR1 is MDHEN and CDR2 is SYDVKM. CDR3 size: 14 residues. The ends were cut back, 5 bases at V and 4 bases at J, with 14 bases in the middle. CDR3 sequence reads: CASSRHGYSYGYTF. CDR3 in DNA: TGTGCCAGCAGTCGACACGGCTATTCCTATGGCTACACCTTC.

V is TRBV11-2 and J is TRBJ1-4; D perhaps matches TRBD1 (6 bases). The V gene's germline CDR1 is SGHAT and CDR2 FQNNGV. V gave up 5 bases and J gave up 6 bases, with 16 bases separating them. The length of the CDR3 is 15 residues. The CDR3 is CASSPLGGADEKLFF. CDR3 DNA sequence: TGTGCCAGCAGCCCCTTAGGGGGGGCAGATGAAAAACTGTTTTTT.

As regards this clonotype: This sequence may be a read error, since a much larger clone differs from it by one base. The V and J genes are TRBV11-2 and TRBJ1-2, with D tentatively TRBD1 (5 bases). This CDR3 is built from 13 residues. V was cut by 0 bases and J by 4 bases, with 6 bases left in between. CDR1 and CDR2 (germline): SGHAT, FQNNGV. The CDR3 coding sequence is TGTGCCAGCAGCTTAGACGGGGGCTATGGCTACACCTTC. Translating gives CASSLDGGYGYTF. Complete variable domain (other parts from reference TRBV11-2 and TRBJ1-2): EAGVAQSPRYKIIEKRQSVAFWCNPISGHATLYWYQQILGQGPKLLIQFQNNGVVDDSQLPKDRFSAERLKGVDSTLKIQPAKLEDSAVYLCASSLDGGYGYTFGSGTRLTVV.

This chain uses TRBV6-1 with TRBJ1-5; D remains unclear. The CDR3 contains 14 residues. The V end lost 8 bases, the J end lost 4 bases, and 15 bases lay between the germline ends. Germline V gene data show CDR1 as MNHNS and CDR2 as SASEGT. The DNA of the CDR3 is TGTGCCAGCGCGGCGCAGATATTAAATCAGCCCCAGCATTTT. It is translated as CASAAQILNQPQHF.

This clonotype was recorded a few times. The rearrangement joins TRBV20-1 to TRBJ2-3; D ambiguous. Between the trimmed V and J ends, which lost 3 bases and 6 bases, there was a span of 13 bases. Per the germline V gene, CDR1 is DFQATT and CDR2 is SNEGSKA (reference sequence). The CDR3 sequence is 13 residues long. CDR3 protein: CSASSYQDDTQYF. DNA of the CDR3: TGCAGTGCTAGCTCCTATCAGGACGATACGCAGTATTTT.

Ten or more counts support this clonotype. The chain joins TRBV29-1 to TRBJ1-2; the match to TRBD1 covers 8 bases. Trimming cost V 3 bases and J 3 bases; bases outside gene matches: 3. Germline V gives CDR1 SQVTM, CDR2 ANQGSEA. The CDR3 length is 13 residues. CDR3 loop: CSVDLGQDYGYTF. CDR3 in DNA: TGCAGCGTTGACCTGGGACAGGACTATGGCTACACCTTC.

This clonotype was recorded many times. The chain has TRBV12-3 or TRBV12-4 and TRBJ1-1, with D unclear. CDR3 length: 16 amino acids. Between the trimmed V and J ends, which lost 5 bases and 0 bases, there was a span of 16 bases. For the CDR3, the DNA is TGTGCCAGCAGTATCCGTGGCCCTTCCATGAACACTGAAGCTTTCTTT. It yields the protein CASSIRGPSMNTEAFF.

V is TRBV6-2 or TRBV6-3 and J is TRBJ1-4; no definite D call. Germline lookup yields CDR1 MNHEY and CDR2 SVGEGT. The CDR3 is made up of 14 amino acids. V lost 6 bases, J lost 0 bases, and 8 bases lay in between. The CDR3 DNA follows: TGTGCCAGCAGCCGAATTGCAACTAATGAAAAACTGTTTTTT. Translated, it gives CASSRIATNEKLFF.

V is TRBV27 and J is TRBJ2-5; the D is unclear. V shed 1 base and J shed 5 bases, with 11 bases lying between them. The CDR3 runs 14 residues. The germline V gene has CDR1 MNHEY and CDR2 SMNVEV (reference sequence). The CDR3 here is CASSLFADLETQYF. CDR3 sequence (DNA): TGTGCCAGCAGTTTATTCGCTGACCTGGAGACCCAGTACTTC.

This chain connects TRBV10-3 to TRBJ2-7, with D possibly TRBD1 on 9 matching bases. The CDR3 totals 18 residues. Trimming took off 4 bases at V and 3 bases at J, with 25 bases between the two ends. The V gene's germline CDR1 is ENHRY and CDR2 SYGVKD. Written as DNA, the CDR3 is TGTGCCATCAGTGGACCGGGACAGGGAGGCAGCGGGAGCTACGAGCAGTACTTC. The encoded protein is CAISGPGQGGSGSYEQYF.

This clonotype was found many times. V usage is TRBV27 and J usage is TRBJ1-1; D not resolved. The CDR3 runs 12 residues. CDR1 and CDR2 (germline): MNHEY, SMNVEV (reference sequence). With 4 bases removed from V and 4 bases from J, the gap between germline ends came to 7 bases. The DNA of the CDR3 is TGTGCCAGCAGTTCCGGAGGCACTGAAGCTTTCTTT. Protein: CASSSGGTEAFF.

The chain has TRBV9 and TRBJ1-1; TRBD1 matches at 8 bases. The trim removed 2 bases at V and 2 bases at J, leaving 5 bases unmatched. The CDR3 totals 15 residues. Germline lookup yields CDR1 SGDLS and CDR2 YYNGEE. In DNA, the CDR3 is TGTGCCAGCAGCGTTACAGGGGGACTTAACACTGAAGCTTTCTTT. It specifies CASSVTGGLNTEAFF. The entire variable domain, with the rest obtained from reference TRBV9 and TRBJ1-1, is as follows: DSGVTQTPKHLITATGQRVTLRCSPRSGDLSVYWYQQSLDQGLQFLIQYYNGEERAKGNILERFSAQQFPDLHSELNLSSLELGDSALYFCASSVTGGLNTEAFFGQGTRLTVV.

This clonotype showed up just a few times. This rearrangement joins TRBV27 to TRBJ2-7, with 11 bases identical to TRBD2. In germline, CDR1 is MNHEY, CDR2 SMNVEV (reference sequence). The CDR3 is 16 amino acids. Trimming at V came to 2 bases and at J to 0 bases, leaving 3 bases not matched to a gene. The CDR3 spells CASSLGTSGGSYEQYF. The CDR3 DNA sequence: TGTGCCAGCAGTTTAGGGACTAGCGGAGGCTCCTACGAGCAGTACTTC.

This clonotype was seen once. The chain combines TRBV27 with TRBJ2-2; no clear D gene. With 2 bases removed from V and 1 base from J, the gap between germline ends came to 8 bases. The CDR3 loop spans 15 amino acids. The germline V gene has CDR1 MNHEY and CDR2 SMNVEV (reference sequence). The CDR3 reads CASSLQIENTGELFF. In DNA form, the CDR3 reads TGTGCCAGCAGTTTACAGATTGAGAACACCGGGGAGCTGTTTTTT.

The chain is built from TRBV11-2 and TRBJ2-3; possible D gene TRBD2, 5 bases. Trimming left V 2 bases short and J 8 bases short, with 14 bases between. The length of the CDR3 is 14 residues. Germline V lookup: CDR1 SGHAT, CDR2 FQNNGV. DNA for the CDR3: TGTGCCAGCAGCTTATCGTTTGCGAGCGGTACGCAGTATTTT. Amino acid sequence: CASSLSFASGTQYF.

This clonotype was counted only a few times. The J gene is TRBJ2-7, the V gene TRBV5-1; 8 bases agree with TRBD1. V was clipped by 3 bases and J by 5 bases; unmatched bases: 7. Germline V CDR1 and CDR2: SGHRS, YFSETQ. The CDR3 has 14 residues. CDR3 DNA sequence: TGCGCCAGCAGCTCTGGACAGGGTCTAGACGAGCAGTACTTC. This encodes CASSSGQGLDEQYF. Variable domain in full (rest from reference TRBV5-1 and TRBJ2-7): KAGVTQTPRYLIKTRGQQVTLSCSPISGHRSVSWYQQTPGQGLQFLFEYFSETQRNKGNFPGRFSGRQFSNSRSEMNVSTLELGDSALYLCASSSGQGLDEQYFGPGTRLTVT.

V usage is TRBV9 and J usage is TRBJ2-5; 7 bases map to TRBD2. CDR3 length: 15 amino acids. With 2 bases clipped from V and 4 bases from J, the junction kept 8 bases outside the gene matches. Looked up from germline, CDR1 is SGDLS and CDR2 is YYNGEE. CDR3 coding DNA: TGTGCCAGCAGCGTCCTAAGCGGGGAAGGAGAGACCCAGTACTTC. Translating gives CASSVLSGEGETQYF.

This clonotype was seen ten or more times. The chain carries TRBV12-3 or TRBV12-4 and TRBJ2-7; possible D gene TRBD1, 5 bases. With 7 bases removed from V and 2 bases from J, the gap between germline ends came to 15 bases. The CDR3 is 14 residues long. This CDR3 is CASTDSYQAYEQYF. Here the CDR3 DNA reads TGTGCCAGCACTGACAGTTACCAAGCCTACGAGCAGTACTTC.

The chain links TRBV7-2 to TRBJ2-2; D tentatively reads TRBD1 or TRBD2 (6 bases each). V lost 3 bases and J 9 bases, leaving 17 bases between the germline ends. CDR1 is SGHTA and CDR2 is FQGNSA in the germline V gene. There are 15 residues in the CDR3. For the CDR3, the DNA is TGTGCCAGCAGCTTTACCGGGGGCCCGGCTCGGGAGCTGTTTTTT. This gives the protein CASSFTGGPARELFF.

The CDR3 nucleotides read TGTGCCAGCAGTGGGACATCCGCTGAAGCTTTCTTT. The encoded protein is CASSGTSAEAFF. The chain couples TRBV7-9 to TRBJ1-1; D perhaps matches TRBD1 (6 bases). V lost 6 bases to trimming and J lost 6 bases, with 11 bases between them. CDR1 SEHNR and CDR2 FQNEAQ come from the germline V gene (reference sequence). This CDR3 contains 12 residues. The full variable domain, completed using reference TRBV7-9 and TRBJ1-1, is DTGVSQNPRHKITKRGQNVTFRCDPISEHNRLYWYRQTLGQGPEFLTYFQNEAQLEKSRLLSDRFSAERPKGSFSTLEIQRTEQGDSAMYLCASSGTSAEAFFGQGTRLTVV.

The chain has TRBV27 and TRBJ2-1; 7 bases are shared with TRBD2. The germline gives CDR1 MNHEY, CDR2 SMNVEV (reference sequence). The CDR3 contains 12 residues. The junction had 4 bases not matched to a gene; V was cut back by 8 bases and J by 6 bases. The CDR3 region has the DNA TGTGCCAGCTGGGGCGGGAGCAATGAGCAGTTCTTC. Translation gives CASWGGSNEQFF.

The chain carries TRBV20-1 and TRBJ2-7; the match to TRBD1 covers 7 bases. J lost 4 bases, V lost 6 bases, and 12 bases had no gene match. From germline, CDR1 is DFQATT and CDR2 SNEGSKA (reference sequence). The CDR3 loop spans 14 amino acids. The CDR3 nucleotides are TGCAGTGCAGAGATCGACAGGGAAAAATACGAGCAGTACTTC. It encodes CSAEIDREKYEQYF.

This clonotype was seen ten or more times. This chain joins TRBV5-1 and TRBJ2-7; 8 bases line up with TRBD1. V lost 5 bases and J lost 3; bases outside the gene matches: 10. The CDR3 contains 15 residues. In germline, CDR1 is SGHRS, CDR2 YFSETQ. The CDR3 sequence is CASRLLTGENYEQYF. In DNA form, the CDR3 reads TGCGCCAGCAGGCTACTGACAGGGGAGAACTACGAGCAGTACTTC.

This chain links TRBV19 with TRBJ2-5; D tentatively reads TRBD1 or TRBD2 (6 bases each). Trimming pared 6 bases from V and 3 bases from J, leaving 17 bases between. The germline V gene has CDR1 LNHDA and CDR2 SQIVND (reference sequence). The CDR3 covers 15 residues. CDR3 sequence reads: CASRRGLGEEETQYF. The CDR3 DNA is TGTGCCAGTAGACGGGGGCTAGGGGAAGAAGAGACCCAGTACTTC. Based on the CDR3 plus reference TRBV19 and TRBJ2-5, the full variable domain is DGGITQSPKYLFRKEGQNVTLSCEQNLNHDAMYWYRQDPGQGLRLIYYSQIVNDFQKGDIAEGYSVSREKKESFPLTVTSAQKNPTAFYLCASRRGLGEEETQYFGPGTRLLVL.

The CDR3 region has the DNA TGTGCCAGCAGCTTTACCGGATCAAGTGAAAAACTGTTTTTT. Its translation: CASSFTGSSEKLFF. V is TRBV11-3 and J is TRBJ1-4; D is undetermined. V was cut by 3 bases and J by 7 bases, with 12 bases left in between. Germline V lookup: CDR1 SGHNT, CDR2 YENEEA. This CDR3 has 14 residues.

The CDR3 reads CASRLVGGETQYF. CDR3 coding DNA: TGTGCCAGCAGATTAGTCGGCGGAGAGACCCAGTACTTC. The chain is built from TRBV27 and TRBJ2-5; D is undetermined. This CDR3 has 13 residues. The V and J ends lost 6 bases and 4 bases respectively, with 12 bases between them. The germline V gene encodes CDR1 MNHEY and CDR2 SMNVEV (reference sequence).